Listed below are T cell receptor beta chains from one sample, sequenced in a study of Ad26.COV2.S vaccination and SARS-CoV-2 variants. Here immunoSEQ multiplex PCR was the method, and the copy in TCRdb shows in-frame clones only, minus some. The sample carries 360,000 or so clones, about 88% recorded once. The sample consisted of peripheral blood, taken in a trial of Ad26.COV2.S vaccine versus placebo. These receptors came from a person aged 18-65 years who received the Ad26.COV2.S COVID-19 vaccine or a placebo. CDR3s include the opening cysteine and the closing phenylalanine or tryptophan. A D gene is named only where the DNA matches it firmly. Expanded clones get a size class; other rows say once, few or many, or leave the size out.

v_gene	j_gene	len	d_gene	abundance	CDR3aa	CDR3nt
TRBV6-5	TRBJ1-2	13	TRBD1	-	CASSYRDRGGYTF	TGTGCCAGCAGTTACCGGGACAGGGGTGGCTACACCTTC
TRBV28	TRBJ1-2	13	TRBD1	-	CASRPGTVGGYTF	TGTGCCAGCAGGCCCGGGACAGTCGGAGGCTACACCTTC
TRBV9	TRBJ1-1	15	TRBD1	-	CASTLLGQGNTEAFF	TGTGCCAGCACCCTTCTTGGACAGGGCAACACTGAAGCTTTCTTT
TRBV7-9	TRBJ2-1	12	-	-	CASSLAVNEQFF	TGTGCCAGCAGCTTAGCAGTCAATGAGCAGTTCTTC
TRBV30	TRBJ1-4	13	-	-	CAWSTHLDEKLFF	TGTGCCTGGAGTACACACCTGGATGAAAAACTGTTTTTT
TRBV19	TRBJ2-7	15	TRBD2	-	CASSTTAGLSYEQYF	TGTGCCAGTAGTACCACAGCGGGATTGAGCTACGAGCAGTACTTC
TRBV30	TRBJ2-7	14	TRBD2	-	CAWSVPSGRMRQYF	TGTGCCTGGAGTGTACCTAGCGGGAGGATGCGGCAGTACTTC
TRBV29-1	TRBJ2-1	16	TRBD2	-	CSVEGEAGAPVNEQFF	TGCAGCGTTGAAGGCGAAGCGGGAGCACCGGTCAATGAGCAGTTCTTC
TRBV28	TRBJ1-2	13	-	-	CASSSGQLYGYTF	TGTGCCAGCAGTTCCGGACAGTTGTATGGCTACACCTTC
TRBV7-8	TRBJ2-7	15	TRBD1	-	CASSLRDRSSYEQYF	TGTGCCAGCAGCTTAAGGGACAGGAGCTCCTACGAGCAGTACTTC
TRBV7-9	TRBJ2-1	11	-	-	CASSLELQWFF	TGTGCCAGCAGCTTAGAACTTCAATGGTTCTTC
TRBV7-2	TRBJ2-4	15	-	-	CASSLVSGSKNIQYF	TGTGCCAGCAGCTTAGTATCCGGATCAAAAAACATTCAGTACTTC
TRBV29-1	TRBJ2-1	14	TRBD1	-	CSVDRQGTYNEQFF	TGCAGCGTTGACCGACAGGGGACCTACAATGAGCAGTTCTTC
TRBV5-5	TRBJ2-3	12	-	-	CASSPAGDTQYF	TGTGCCAGCAGCCCCGCGGGGGATACGCAGTATTTT
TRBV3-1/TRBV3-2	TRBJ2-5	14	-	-	CASSLPGGEETQYF	TGTGCCAGCAGCCTACCAGGGGGGGAGGAGACCCAGTACTTC
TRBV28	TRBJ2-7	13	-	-	CASSQLNGYEQYF	TGTGCCAGCAGTCAATTAAACGGCTACGAGCAGTACTTC
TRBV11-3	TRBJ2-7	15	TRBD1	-	CASSSTGLQSYEQYF	TGTGCCAGCAGCTCGACAGGGCTACAATCCTACGAGCAGTACTTC
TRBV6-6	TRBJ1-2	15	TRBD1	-	CASSRPDRDSYGYTF	TGTGCCAGCAGCCGACCGGACAGGGATAGCTATGGCTACACCTTC
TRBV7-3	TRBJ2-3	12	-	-	CASSPGTDTQYF	TGTGCCAGCAGCCCAGGCACAGATACGCAGTATTTT
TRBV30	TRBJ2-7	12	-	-	CAWSRLQNEQYF	TGTGCCTGGAGTCGTCTTCAGAACGAGCAGTACTTC
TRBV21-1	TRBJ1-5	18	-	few	CASSKKWREGKGNQPQHF	TGTGCCAGCAGCAAAAAGTGGCGAGAAGGGAAGGGCAATCAGCCCCAGCATTTT
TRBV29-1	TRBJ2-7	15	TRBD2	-	CSVEDASGNPNEQYF	TGCAGCGTTGAAGATGCTAGCGGGAACCCCAACGAGCAGTACTTC
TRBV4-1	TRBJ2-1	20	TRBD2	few	CASTASGTSGSMASYNEQFF	TGCGCCAGCACCGCATCCGGGACTAGCGGGAGTATGGCCTCCTACAATGAGCAGTTCTTC
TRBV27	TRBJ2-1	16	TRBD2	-	CASSFLAGGPGGEQFF	TGTGCCAGCAGCTTCTTAGCGGGAGGGCCGGGGGGTGAGCAGTTCTTC
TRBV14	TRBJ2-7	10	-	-	CARTPAEQYF	TGTGCCAGAACTCCGGCGGAGCAGTACTTC
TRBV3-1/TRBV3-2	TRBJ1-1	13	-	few	CASSQVLNTEAFF	TGTGCCAGCAGCCAAGTCCTGAACACTGAAGCTTTCTTT
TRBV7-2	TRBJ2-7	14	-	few	CASSPRGNSYEQYF	TGTGCCAGCAGCCCCCGGGGCAACTCCTACGAGCAGTACTTC
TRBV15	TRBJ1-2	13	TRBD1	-	CATSTQGGNGYTF	TGTGCCACCAGCACTCAGGGGGGTAATGGCTACACCTTC
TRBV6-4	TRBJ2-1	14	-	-	CASSRLPSYNEQFF	TGTGCCAGCAGCCGACTCCCTAGTTACAATGAGCAGTTCTTC
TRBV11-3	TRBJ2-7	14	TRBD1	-	CASSSGQGPYEQYF	TGTGCCAGCAGCTCGGGACAGGGCCCCTACGAGCAGTACTTC
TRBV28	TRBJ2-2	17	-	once	CASSSPWGAPNTGELFF	TGTGCCAGCAGTTCCCCCTGGGGGGCGCCGAACACCGGGGAGCTGTTTTTT
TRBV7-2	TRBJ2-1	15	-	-	CASSLRGVGAREQFF	TGTGCCAGCAGCTTACGAGGGGTGGGGGCCCGTGAGCAGTTCTTC
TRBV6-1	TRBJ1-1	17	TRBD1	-	CASSEAGGTGLYTEAFF	TGTGCCAGCAGTGAAGCGGGCGGGACAGGTTTATACACTGAAGCTTTCTTT
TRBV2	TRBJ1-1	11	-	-	CASKSYTEAFF	TGTGCCAGCAAGAGTTACACTGAAGCTTTCTTT
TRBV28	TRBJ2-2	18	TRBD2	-	CASSLSPARLAGAGELFF	TGTGCCAGCAGTTTATCCCCGGCGAGACTAGCGGGAGCCGGGGAGCTGTTTTTT
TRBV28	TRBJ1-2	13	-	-	CASSSLGGYGYTF	TGTGCCAGCAGTTCCCTCGGAGGCTATGGCTACACCTTC
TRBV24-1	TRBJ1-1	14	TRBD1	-	CATTLDRGNTEAFF	TGTGCCACCACCCTGGACAGGGGGAACACTGAAGCTTTCTTT
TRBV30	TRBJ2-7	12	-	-	CAWRGGRAEQYF	TGTGCCTGGAGGGGCGGCAGAGCGGAGCAGTACTTC
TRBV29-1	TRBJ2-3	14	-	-	CSVVRDPATDTQYF	TGCAGCGTAGTTAGGGACCCGGCCACAGATACGCAGTATTTT
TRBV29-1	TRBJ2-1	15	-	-	CSVDLGRIYSNEQFF	TGCAGCGTTGATCTGGGGCGGATTTATTCCAATGAGCAGTTCTTC
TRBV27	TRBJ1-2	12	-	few	CASWRGNYGYTF	TGTGCCAGCTGGCGAGGCAACTATGGCTACACCTTC
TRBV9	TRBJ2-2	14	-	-	CASSVGKKGGELFF	TGTGCCAGCAGCGTAGGAAAAAAGGGCGGGGAGCTGTTTTTT
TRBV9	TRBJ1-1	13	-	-	CASSVRDGTEAFF	TGTGCCAGCAGCGTAAGGGATGGCACTGAAGCTTTCTTT
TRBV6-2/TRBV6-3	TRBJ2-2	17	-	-	CASSYRGIAVYTGELFF	TGTGCCAGCAGTTACAGGGGCATAGCGGTATACACCGGGGAGCTGTTTTTT
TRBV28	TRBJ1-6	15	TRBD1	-	CASTAARTGYSPLHF	TGTGCCAGCACCGCAGCGAGGACAGGGTATTCACCCCTCCACTTT
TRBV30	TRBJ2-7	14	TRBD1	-	CAWSGTGGALGQYF	TGTGCCTGGAGTGGGACAGGGGGAGCCCTTGGGCAGTACTTC
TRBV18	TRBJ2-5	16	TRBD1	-	CASSPLAGGAEETQYF	TGTGCCAGCTCACCGTTGGCAGGGGGCGCAGAAGAGACCCAGTACTTC
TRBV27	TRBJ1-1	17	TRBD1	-	CASSLFQGAFRSTEAFF	TGTGCCAGCAGTTTATTCCAGGGGGCGTTCCGAAGCACTGAAGCTTTCTTT
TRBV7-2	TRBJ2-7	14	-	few	CASSPGLGSYEQYF	TGTGCCAGCAGCCCGGGCTTGGGGTCCTACGAGCAGTACTTC
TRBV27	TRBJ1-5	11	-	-	CASGVNQPQHF	TGTGCCAGCGGGGTCAATCAGCCCCAGCATTTT
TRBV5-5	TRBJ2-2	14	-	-	CASSIRLDDGELFF	TGTGCCAGCAGCATCAGACTCGACGATGGGGAGCTGTTTTTT
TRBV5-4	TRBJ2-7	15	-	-	CASSLESMTPYEQYF	TGTGCCAGCAGCTTGGAATCCATGACCCCCTACGAGCAGTACTTC
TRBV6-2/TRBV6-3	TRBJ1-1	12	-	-	CASSYLQTEAFF	TGTGCCAGCAGTTACCTGCAGACTGAAGCTTTCTTT
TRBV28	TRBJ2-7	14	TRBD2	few	CASASSGAPYEQYF	TGTGCCAGCGCGTCTAGCGGGGCCCCCTACGAGCAGTACTTC
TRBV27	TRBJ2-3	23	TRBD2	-	CASSSRLAGGKITPGSSADTQYF	TGTGCCAGCAGTTCACGACTAGCGGGAGGGAAAATTACCCCGGGAAGCAGCGCAGATACGCAGTATTTT
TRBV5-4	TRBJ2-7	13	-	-	CASSLDRDYEQYF	TGTGCCAGCAGCTTGGACAGGGACTACGAGCAGTACTTC
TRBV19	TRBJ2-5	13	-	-	CASSPWMQETQYF	TGTGCCAGTAGTCCCTGGATGCAAGAGACCCAGTACTTC